This T cell receptor (beta chain) was sequenced during a study of Ad26.COV2.S vaccination and SARS-CoV-2 variants. Overall study: Ad26.COV2.S shots went into the muscle once or twice, 56 days apart. Study-wide results and caveats: The TCR breadth and depth analyses may have produced an underestimate of total T cell responses. Placebo and vaccine recipients had non-spike TCR breadth that was similar.

Repertoires were generated with immunoSEQ multiplex PCR, while TCRdb's copy carries only in-frame clones and drops some. The table has fewer than 800,000 clones, more than 70% seen once. Treatment noted: some 19 received Ad26.COV2.S at low or high dose, single or two shots; several received placebo; per-sample allocation not given. Collection of samples fell on day 63 after the first vaccine or placebo injection. Donation came from an adult in Boston who was aged 18-55 years. CDR3 length equals 13 residues. CDR1 SGHNT and CDR2 YENEEA come from the germline V gene. Trimming took 2 bases from V and 8 from J, leaving 10 bases between them. About this clone: Its antigen is not known.

This specimen was peripheral blood, taken in a trial of Ad26.COV2.S vaccine versus placebo. The sequence was obtained from a person aged 18-65 years who received the Ad26.COV2.S COVID-19 vaccine or a placebo. The chain uses TRBV11-3 and TRBJ2-1; either TRBD1 or TRBD2 may fit D (5 bases each). The DNA of the CDR3 is TGTGCCAGCAGCTTAAATCGGGACCATGAGCAGTTCTTC. Protein product: CASSLNRDHEQFF. The variable domain in full, with the rest retrieved from reference TRBV11-3 and TRBJ2-1, is EAGVVQSPRYKIIEKKQPVAFWCNPISGHNTLYWYLQNLGQGPELLIRYENEEAVDDSQLPKDRFSAERLKGVDSTLKIQPAELGDSAVYLCASSLNRDHEQFFGPGTRLTVL.